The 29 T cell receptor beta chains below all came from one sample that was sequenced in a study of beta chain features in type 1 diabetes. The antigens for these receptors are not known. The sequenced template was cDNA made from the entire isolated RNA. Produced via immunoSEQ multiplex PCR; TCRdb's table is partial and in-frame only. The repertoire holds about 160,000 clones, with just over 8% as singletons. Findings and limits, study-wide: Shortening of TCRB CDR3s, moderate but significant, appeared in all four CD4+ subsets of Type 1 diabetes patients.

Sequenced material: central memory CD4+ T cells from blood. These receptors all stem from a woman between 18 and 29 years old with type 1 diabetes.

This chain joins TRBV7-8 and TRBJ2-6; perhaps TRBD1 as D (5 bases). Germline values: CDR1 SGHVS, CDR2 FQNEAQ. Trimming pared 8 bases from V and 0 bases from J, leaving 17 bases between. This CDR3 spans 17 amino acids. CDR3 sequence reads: CASSPGQLDSGANVLTF. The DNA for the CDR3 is TGTGCCAGCTCGCCCGGACAACTTGACTCTGGGGCCAACGTCCTGACTTTC.

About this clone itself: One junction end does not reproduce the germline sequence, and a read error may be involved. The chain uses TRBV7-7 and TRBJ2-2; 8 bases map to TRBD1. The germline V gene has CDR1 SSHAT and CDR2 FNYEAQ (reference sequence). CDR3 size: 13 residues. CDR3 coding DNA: TGTGCTAGCAGCTCCGACAGGGGAGGGGAGCTGTTTTTT. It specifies CASSSDRGGELFF.

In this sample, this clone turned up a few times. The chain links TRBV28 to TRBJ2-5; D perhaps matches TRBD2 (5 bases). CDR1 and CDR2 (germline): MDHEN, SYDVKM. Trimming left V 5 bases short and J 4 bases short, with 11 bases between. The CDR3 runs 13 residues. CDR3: CASSRGGRETQYF. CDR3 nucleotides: TGTGCCAGCAGTCGGGGTGGGAGAGAGACCCAGTACTTC.

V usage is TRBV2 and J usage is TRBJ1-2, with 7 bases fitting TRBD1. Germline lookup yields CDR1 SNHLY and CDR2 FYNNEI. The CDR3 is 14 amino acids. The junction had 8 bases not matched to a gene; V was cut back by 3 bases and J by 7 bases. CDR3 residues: CASSENLNRGGYTF. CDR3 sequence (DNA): TGTGCCAGCAGTGAGAACCTAAACAGGGGTGGCTACACCTTC.

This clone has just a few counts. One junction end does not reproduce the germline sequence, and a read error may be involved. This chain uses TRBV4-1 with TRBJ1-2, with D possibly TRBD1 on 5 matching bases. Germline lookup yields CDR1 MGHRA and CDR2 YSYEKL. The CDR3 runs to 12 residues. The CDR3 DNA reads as TGCGCCAGCAGCCAAGATCTTCTCGACAGCGTCTTC. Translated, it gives CASSQDLLDSVF.

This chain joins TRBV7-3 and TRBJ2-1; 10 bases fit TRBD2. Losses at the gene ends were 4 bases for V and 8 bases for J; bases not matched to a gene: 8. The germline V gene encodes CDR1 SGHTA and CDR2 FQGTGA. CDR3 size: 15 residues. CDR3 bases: TGTGCCAGCAGCTGGGGGGCTAGCGGGAGCTATGAGCAGTTCTTC. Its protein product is CASSWGASGSYEQFF.

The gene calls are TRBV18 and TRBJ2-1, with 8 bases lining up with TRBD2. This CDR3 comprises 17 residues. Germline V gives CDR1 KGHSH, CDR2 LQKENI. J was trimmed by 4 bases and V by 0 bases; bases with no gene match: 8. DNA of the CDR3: TGTGCCAGCTCACCACCTGAACGGGGGGGCCTATACAATGAGCAGTTCTTC. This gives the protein CASSPPERGGLYNEQFF.

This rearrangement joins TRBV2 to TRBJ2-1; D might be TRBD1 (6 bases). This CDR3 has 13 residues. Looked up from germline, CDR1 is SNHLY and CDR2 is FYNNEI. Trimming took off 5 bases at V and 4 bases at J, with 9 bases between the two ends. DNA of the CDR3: TGTGCCAGCAGTCCCGACAGGTACAATGAGCAGTTCTTC. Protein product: CASSPDRYNEQFF.

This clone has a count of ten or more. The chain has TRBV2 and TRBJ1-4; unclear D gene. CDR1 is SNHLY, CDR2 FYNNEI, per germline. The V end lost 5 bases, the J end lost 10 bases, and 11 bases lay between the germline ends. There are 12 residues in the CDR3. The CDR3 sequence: CASSYTGGKLFF. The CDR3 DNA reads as TGTGCCAGCAGTTACACGGGAGGAAAACTGTTTTTT.

CDR3 DNA: TGTGCCAGCAGCTCTAGACTAGCGGGAGAACACGAGCAGTACTTC. Translating gives CASSSRLAGEHEQYF. The chain uses TRBV6-6 and TRBJ2-7, with 12 positions matching TRBD2. Looked up from germline, CDR1 is MNHNY and CDR2 is SVGAGI (reference sequence). There are 15 residues in the CDR3. V shed 6 bases and J 5 bases; nucleotides not matched to a gene: 8.

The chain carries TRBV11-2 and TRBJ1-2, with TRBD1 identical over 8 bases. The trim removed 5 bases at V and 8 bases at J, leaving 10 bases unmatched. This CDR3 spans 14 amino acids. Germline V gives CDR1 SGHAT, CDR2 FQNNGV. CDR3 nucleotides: TGTGCCAGCAGCAGCCAGCTCAGGGGGCGAGGCTACACCTTC. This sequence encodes CASSSQLRGRGYTF.

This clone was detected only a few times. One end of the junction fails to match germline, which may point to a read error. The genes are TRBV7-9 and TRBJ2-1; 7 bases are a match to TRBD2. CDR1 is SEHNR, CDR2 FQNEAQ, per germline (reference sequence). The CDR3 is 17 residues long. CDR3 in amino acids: CASSRRMGGGPLDEQFF. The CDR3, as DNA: TGCGCCAGCAGCCGCCGAATGGGGGGAGGGCCCTTGGATGAGCAGTTCTTC.

The CDR3 sequence: CASSYSGAWTF. In DNA form, the CDR3 reads TGTGCCAGCAGTTACTCGGGGGCGTGGACCTTC. This sequence joins TRBV6-5 and TRBJ1-2; D is perhaps TRBD1 (6 bases). Deletions cut 0 bases from V and 14 bases from J, with 10 bases between. CDR3 length equals 11 residues. Germline loops: CDR1 MNHEY, CDR2 SVGAGI.

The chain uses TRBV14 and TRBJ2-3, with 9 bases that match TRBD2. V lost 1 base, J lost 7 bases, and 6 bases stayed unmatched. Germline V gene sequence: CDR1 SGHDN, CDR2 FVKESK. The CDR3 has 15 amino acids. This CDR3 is CASSQVSGRWNTQYF. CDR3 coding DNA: TGTGCCAGCAGCCAAGTCAGCGGGAGGTGGAATACGCAGTATTTT.

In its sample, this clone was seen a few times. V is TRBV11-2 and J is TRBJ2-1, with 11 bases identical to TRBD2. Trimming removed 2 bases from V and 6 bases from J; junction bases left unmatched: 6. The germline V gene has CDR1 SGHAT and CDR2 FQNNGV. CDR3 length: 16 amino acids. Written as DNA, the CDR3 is TGTGCCAGCAGCTTATCGCTGCTAGCGGGGGGCAATGAGCAGTTCTTC. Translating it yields CASSLSLLAGGNEQFF.

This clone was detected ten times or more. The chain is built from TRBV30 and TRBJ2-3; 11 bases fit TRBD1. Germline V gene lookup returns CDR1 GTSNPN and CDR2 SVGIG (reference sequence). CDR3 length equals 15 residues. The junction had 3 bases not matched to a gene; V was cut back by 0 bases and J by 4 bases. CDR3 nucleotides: TGTGCCTGGAGTGTGAAGGGACAGGGGGCAGATACGCAGTATTTT. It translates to CAWSVKGQGADTQYF.

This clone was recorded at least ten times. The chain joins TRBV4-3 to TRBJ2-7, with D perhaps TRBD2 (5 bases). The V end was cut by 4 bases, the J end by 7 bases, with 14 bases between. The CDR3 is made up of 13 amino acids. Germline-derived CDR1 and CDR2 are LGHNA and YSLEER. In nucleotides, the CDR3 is TGCGCCAGCAGCCGAAGCGCGGGCCCAGAGCAGTACTTC. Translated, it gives CASSRSAGPEQYF.

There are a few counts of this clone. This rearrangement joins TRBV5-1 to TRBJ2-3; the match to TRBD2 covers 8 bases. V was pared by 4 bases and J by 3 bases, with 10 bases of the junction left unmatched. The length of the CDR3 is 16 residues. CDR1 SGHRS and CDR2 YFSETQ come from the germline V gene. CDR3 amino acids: CASSTQRSGGTDTQYF. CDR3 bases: TGCGCCAGCAGCACCCAGAGGAGCGGGGGAACAGATACGCAGTATTTT.

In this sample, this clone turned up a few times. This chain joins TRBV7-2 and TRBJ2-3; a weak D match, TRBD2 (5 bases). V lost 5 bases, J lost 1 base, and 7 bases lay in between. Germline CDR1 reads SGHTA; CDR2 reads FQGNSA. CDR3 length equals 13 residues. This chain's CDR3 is CASSPRGTDTQYF. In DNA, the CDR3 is TGTGCCAGCAGCCCGAGGGGCACAGATACGCAGTATTTT.

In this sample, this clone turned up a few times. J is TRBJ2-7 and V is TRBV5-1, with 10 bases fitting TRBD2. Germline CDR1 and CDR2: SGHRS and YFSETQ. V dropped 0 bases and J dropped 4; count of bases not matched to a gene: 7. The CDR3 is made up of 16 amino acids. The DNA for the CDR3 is TGCGCCAGCAGCTTGGCGTCTAGCGGGAGAGCATACGAGCAGTACTTC. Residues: CASSLASSGRAYEQYF. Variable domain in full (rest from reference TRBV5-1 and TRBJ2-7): KAGVTQTPRYLIKTRGQQVTLSCSPISGHRSVSWYQQTPGQGLQFLFEYFSETQRNKGNFPGRFSGRQFSNSRSEMNVSTLELGDSALYLCASSLASSGRAYEQYFGPGTRLTVT.

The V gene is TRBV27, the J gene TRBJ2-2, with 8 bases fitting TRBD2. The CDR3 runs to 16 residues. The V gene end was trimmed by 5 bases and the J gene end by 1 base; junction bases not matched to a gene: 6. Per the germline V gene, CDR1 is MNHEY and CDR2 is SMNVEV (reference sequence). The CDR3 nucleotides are TGTGCCAGCAGTATTGGCGGGGGGTTGAACACCGGGGAGCTGTTTTTT. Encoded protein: CASSIGGGLNTGELFF.

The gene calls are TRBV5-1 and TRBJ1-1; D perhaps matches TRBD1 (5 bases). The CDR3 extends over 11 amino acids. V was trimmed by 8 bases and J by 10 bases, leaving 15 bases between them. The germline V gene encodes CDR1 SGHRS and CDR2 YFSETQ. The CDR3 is CASTGDSGAFF. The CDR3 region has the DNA TGCGCCAGTACCGGGGACTCAGGAGCTTTCTTT.

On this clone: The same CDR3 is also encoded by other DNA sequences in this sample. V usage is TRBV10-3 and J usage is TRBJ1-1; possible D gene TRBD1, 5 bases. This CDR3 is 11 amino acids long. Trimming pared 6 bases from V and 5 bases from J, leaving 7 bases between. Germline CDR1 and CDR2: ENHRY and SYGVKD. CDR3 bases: TGTGCCATCAGAGGGGAAACTGAAGCTTTCTTT. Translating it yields CAIRGETEAFF.

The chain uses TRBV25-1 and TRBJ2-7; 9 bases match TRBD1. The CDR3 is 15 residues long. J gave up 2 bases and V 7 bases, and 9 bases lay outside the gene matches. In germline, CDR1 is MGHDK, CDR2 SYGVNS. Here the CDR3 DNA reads TGTGCCAGCACCCGTGGACAGGGGCGAACCTACGAGCAGTACTTC. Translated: CASTRGQGRTYEQYF.

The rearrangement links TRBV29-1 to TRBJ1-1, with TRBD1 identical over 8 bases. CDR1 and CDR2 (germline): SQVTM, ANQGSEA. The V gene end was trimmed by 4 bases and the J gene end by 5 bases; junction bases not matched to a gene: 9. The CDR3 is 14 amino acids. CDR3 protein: CSVVGQDLRTEAFF. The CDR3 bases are TGCAGCGTTGTGGGACAGGACCTCAGGACTGAAGCTTTCTTT.

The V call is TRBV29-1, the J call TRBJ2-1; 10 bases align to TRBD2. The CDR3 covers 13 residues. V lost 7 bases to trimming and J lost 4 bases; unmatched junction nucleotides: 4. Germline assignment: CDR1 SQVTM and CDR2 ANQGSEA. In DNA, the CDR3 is TGCAGCGCACGGACTAGCGGATACAATGAGCAGTTCTTC. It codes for CSARTSGYNEQFF.

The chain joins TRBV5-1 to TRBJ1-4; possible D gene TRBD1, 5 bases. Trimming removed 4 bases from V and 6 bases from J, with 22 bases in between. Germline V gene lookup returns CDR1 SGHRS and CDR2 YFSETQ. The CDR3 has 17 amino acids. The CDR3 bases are TGCGCCAGCAGCCCGACCACCCGGGAGGGGAACTATGAAAAACTGTTTTTT. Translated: CASSPTTREGNYEKLFF.

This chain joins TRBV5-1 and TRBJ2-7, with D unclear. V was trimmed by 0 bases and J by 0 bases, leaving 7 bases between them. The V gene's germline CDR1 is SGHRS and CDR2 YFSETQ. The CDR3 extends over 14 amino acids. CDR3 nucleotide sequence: TGCGCCAGCAGCTTGGGCTTGAGCTCCTACGAGCAGTACTTC. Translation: CASSLGLSSYEQYF.

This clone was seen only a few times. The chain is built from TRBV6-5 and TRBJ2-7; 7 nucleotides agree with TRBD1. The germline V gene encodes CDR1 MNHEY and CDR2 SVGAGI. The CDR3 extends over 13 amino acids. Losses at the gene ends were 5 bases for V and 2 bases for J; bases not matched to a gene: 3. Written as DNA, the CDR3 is TGTGCCAGCAGTACGACAGGGCCCTACGAGCAGTACTTC. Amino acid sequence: CASSTTGPYEQYF.